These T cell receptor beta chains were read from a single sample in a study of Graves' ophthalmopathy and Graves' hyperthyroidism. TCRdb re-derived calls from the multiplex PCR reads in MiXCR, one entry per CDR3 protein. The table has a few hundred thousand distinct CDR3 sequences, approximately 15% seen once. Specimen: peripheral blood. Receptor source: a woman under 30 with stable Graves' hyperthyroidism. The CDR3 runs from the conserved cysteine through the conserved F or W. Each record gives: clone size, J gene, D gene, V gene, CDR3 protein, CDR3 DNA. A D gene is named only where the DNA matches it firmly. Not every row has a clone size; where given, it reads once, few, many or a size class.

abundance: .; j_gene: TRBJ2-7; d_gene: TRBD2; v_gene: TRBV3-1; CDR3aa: CASSEAGLAVYEQYF; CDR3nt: TGTGCCAGCAGCGAAGCGGGACTAGCGGTCTACGAGCAGTACTTC
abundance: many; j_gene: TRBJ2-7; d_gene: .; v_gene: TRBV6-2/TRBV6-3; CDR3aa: CASSFSRQADYEQYF; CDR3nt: TGTGCCAGCAGTTTTTCGAGACAGGCGGACTACGAGCAGTACTTC
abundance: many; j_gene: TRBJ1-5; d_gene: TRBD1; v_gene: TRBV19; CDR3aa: CASSTATGGGNQPQHF; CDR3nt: TGTGCCAGTAGTACTGCGACAGGGGGGGGCAATCAGCCCCAGCATTTT
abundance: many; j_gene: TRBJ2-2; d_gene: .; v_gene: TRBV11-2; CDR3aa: CASLGAGAYNTGELFF; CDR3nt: TGTGCCAGCTTAGGGGCGGGGGCCTACAACACCGGGGAGCTGTTTTTT
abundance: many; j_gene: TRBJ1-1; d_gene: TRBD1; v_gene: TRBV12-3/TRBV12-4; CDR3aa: CASSSDRGLRSRREAFF; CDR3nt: TGTGCCAGCAGTTCCGACAGGGGGCTTAGATCGCGCCGGGAAGCTTTCTTT
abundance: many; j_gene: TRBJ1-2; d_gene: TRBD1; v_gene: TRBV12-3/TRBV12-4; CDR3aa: CASSPDRGGYGYTF; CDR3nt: TGTGCCAGCAGTCCCGACAGGGGGGGCTATGGCTACACCTTC
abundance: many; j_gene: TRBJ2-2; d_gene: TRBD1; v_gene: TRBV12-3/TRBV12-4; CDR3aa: CASRQGYTGELFF; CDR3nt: TGTGCCAGCAGACAGGGGTACACCGGGGAGCTGTTTTTT
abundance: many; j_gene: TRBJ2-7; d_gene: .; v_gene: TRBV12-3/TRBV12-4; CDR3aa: CASSFGPGNEQYF; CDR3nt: TGTGCCAGCAGCTTCGGACCCGGCAACGAGCAGTACTTC
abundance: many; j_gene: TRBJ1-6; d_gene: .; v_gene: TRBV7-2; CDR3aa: CASSLVGAAGPNSPLHF; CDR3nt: TGTGCCAGCAGCTTAGTCGGGGCGGCAGGGCCTAATTCACCCCTCCACTTT
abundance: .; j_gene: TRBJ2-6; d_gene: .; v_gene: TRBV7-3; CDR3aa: CASSSKTVSGANVLTF; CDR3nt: TGTGCCAGCAGCTCAAAAACAGTCTCTGGGGCCAACGTCCTGACTTTC
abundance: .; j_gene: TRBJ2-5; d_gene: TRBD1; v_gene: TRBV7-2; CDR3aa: CASSSHRGLGETQYF; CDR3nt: TGTGCCAGCAGCTCGCACAGGGGGCTAGGGGAGACCCAGTACTTC
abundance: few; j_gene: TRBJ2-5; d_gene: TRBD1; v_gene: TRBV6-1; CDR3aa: CASSIQGAQETQYF; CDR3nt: TGTGCCAGCAGTATTCAGGGGGCCCAAGAGACCCAGTACTTC
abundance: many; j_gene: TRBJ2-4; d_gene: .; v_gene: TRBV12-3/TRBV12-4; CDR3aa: CASSPARENIQYF; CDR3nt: TGTGCCAGCAGCCCAGCCCGGGAAAACATTCAGTACTTC
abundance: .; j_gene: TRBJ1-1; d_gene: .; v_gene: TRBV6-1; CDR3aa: CASSPNRVRTTEAFF; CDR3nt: TGTGCCAGCAGCCCGAACAGGGTCCGGACCACTGAAGCTTTCTTT
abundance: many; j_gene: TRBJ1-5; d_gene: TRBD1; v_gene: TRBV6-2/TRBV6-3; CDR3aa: CASSYTRQGESNQPQHF; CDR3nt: TGTGCCAGCAGTTACACACGACAGGGGGAGAGCAATCAGCCCCAGCATTTT
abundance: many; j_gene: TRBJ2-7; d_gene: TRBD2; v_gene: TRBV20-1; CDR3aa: CSARDRGGPRYEQYF; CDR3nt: TGCAGTGCTCGGGACCGCGGGGGGCCCCGCTACGAGCAGTACTTC
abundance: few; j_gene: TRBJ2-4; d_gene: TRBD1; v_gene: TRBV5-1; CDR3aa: CASSLLAQGADIQYF; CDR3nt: TGCGCCAGCAGCTTGTTGGCGCAGGGGGCAGACATTCAGTACTTC
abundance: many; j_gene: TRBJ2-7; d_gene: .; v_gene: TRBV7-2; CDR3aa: CASSLESGSYEQYF; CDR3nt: TGTGCCAGCAGCTTAGAAAGCGGTTCCTACGAGCAGTACTTC
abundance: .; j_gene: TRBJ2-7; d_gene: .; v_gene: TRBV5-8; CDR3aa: CASRDDSQASYEQYF; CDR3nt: TGTGCCAGCAGGGACGACAGTCAGGCATCCTACGAGCAGTACTTC
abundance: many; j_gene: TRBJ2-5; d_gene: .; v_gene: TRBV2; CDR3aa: CATEVSGRLQETQYF; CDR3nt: TGTGCCACCGAAGTCTCGGGACGGCTACAAGAGACCCAGTACTTC
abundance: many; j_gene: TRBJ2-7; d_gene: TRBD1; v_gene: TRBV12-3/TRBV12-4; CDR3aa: CASRRQGRGYEQYF; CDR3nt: TGTGCCAGCAGAAGACAGGGAAGGGGCTACGAGCAGTACTTC
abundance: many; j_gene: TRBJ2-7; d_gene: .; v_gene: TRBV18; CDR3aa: CASSARSGDTYEQYF; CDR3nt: TGTGCCAGCTCGGCGAGGAGCGGGGACACCTACGAGCAGTACTTC
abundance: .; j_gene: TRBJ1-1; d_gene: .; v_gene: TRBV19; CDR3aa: CASPGRTQGENTEAFF; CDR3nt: TGTGCCAGTCCCGGTAGAACACAGGGCGAGAACACTGAAGCTTTCTTT
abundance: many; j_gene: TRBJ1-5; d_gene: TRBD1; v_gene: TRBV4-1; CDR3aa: CASSQVTGGNQPQHF; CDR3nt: TGCGCCAGCAGCCAAGTGACAGGGGGAAATCAGCCCCAGCATTTT
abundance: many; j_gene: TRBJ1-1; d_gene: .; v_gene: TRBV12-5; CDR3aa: CASGLGVNTEAFF; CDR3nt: TGTGCTAGTGGTTTGGGAGTGAATACTGAAGCTTTCTTT
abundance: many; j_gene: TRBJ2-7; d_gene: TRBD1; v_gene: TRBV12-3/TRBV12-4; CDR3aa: CASNTGDLSYEQYF; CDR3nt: TGTGCCAGCAACACAGGGGACCTATCCTACGAGCAGTACTTC
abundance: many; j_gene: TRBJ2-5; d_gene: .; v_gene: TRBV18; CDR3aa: CASSQRQGQETQYF; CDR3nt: TGTGCCAGCTCACAGCGGCAAGGCCAAGAGACCCAGTACTTC
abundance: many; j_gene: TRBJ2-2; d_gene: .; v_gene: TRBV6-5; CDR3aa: CASSYSMGGNTGELFF; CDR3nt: TGTGCCAGCAGTTACTCGATGGGCGGAAACACCGGGGAGCTGTTTTTT
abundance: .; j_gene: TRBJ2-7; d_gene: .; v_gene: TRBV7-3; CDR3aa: CASSRLRANEQYF; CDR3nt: TGTGCCAGCAGCCGCCTTAGGGCGAACGAGCAGTACTTC
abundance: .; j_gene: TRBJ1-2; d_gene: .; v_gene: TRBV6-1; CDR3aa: CASKPRRWANYGYTF; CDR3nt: TGTGCCAGCAAACCGCGGAGGTGGGCTAACTATGGCTACACCTTC
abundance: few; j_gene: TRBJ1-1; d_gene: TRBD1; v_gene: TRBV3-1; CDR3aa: CASSQGRTGTEAFF; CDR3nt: TGTGCCAGCAGCCAAGGGAGGACAGGGACTGAAGCTTTCTTT
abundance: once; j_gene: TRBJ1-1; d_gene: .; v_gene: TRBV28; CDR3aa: CASFWGTEAFF; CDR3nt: TGTGCCAGCTTTTGGGGCACTGAAGCTTTCTTT
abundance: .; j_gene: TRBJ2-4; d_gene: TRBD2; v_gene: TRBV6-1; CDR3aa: CASSESAGGLGIQYF; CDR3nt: TGTGCCAGCAGTGAATCGGCGGGGGGGTTGGGCATTCAGTACTTC
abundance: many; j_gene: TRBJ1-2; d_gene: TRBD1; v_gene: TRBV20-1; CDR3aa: CSAREGTGDGYTF; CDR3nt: TGCAGTGCTAGAGAAGGGACAGGGGATGGCTACACCTTC
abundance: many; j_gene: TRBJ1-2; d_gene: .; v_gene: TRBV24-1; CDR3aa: CATSDFDPWGYGYTF; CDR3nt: TGTGCCACCAGTGATTTTGATCCTTGGGGCTATGGCTACACCTTC
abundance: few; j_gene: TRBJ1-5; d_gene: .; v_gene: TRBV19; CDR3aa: CASSTGGTAQPQHF; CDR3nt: TGTGCCAGTTCCACGGGGGGAACGGCTCAGCCCCAGCATTTT
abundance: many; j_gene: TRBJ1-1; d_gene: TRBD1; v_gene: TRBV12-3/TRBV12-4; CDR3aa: CASSNRGRWIEAFF; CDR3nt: TGTGCCAGCAGTAACAGGGGGCGGTGGATTGAAGCTTTCTTT
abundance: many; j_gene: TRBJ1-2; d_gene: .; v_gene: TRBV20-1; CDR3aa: CSARVLGRVWNGYTF; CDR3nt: TGCAGTGCTAGAGTCTTGGGACGGGTGTGGAATGGCTACACCTTC
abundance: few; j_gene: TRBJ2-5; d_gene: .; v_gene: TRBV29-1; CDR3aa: CSVEDEATALQETQYF; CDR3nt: TGCAGCGTTGAAGATGAAGCGACAGCCCTTCAAGAGACCCAGTACTTC
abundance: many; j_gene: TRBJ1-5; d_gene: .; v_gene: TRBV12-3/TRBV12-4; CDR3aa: CASSKNRGPQHF; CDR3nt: TGTGCCAGCAGTAAAAACCGCGGGCCCCAGCATTTT
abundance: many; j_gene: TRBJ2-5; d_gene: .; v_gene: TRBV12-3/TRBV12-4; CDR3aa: CASSPIRDRETQYF; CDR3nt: TGTGCCAGCAGCCCCATCCGGGACCGAGAGACCCAGTACTTC